A single sample gave rise to the 13 T cell receptor beta chains below, sequenced in a study of beta chain features in type 1 diabetes. Study-wide points: TCRB CDR3 length was moderately but significantly reduced in all four CD4+ subsets of Type 1 diabetes patients.

The study reverse transcribed the entire isolated RNA, so it sequenced expressed TCRB transcripts. Clones were sequenced by immunoSEQ multiplex PCR, and TCRdb holds only the in-frame ones, with some missing. Of more than 550,000 clones listed, roughly 13% are singletons. These receptors have no identified antigens. The material sequenced was naive CD4+ T cells from blood. The receptors derive from a man younger than 30 with type 1 diabetes.

This clone has a single count. V and J are TRBV12-5 and TRBJ2-5; D gene uncertain. Germline loops: CDR1 LGHNT, CDR2 FRNRAP. V was cut by 5 bases and J by 4 bases, with 11 bases left in between. The CDR3 is 13 amino acids. In DNA form, the CDR3 reads TGTGCTAGTGGTAGTACGACGGGAGAGACCCAGTACTTC. Translation: CASGSTTGETQYF.

This clone was counted between two and nine times. This chain uses TRBV5-4 with TRBJ2-2; 9 bases fit TRBD1. Germline values: CDR1 SGHNT, CDR2 YYREEE (reference sequence). After removal of 2 bases from V and 0 bases from J, the junction contained 2 bases not matched to a gene. The CDR3 has 16 residues. The CDR3 loop is CASSLQGAPNTGELFF. CDR3 nucleotide sequence: TGTGCCAGCAGCTTACAGGGGGCCCCGAACACCGGGGAGCTGTTTTTT.

This clone was recorded a few times. This sample also contains other DNA sequences that code for the same CDR3. The V gene is TRBV30, the J gene TRBJ2-5; D call uncertain. This CDR3 region has 13 residues. Germline V CDR1 and CDR2: GTSNPN, SVGIG (reference sequence). Trimming left V 2 bases short and J 2 bases short, with 9 bases between. The CDR3 protein is CAWSYRVQETQYF. In DNA form, the CDR3 reads TGTGCCTGGAGTTATCGGGTTCAAGAGACCCAGTACTTC.

This clone was found a few times. The rearrangement uses TRBV28 and TRBJ2-7; TRBD1 is a possible D gene (6 bases). V was shortened by 6 bases and J by 2 bases, with 14 bases between the two germline ends. The CDR3 runs 14 residues. Germline CDR1 reads MDHEN; CDR2 reads SYDVKM. CDR3 DNA: TGTGCCAGCAGGCTGACAGGCCCTCCCTACGAGCAGTACTTC. Its translation is CASRLTGPPYEQYF.

This clone has only a few counts. The V gene is TRBV18, the J gene TRBJ2-7, with 8 bases identical to TRBD2. Losses at the gene ends were 6 bases for V and 2 bases for J; bases not matched to a gene: 12. This CDR3 is built from 16 residues. CDR1 is KGHSH, CDR2 LQKENI, per germline. CDR3 bases: TGTGCCAGCTCTCAACTGCCGGGACTAGGTACCTACGAGCAGTACTTC. Its protein product is CASSQLPGLGTYEQYF.

This clone was counted between two and nine times. The J gene is TRBJ2-5, the V gene TRBV7-8; D is possibly TRBD2 (5 bases). Trimming pared 5 bases from V and 5 bases from J, leaving 18 bases between. From germline, CDR1 is SGHVS and CDR2 FQNEAQ. The CDR3 is made up of 15 amino acids. CDR3 residues: CASSGGPWRSETQYF. The CDR3 DNA reads TGTGCCAGCAGCGGCGGCCCGTGGAGGTCGGAGACCCAGTACTTC.

This clone occurred a few times. J is TRBJ2-1 and V is TRBV18; TRBD1 is a possible D gene (6 bases). CDR1 KGHSH and CDR2 LQKENI come from the germline V gene. This CDR3 region has 15 residues. V was cut by 0 bases and J by 8 bases, with 14 bases left in between. DNA of the CDR3: TGTGCCAGCTCACCACCGTTAACAGGGTGGGATGAGCAGTTCTTC. Translated, it gives CASSPPLTGWDEQFF.

V and J are TRBV9 and TRBJ1-5; D perhaps matches TRBD1 (5 bases). Germline CDR1 reads SGDLS; CDR2 reads YYNGEE. V was clipped by 2 bases and J by 3 bases, with 15 bases between them. The CDR3 has 16 amino acids. The CDR3 DNA follows: TGTGCCAGCAGCGTCCCGGGACGGGGGTACAATCAGCCCCAGCATTTT. It translates to CASSVPGRGYNQPQHF. Looking up the rest from reference TRBV9 and TRBJ1-5 gives the full variable domain: DSGVTQTPKHLITATGQRVTLRCSPRSGDLSVYWYQQSLDQGLQFLIQYYNGEERAKGNILERFSAQQFPDLHSELNLSSLELGDSALYFCASSVPGRGYNQPQHFGDGTRLSIL.

This clone was observed a few times. V gene TRBV5-1 combines with J gene TRBJ2-5; 9 bases align to TRBD1. V lost 3 bases and J lost 2; bases outside the gene matches: 5. The CDR3 totals 15 residues. From germline, CDR1 is SGHRS and CDR2 YFSETQ. This CDR3 is CASSWGDRDQETQYF. In DNA form, the CDR3 reads TGCGCCAGCAGCTGGGGGGACAGGGATCAAGAGACCCAGTACTTC. Full variable domain (remainder filled in from reference TRBV5-1 and TRBJ2-5): KAGVTQTPRYLIKTRGQQVTLSCSPISGHRSVSWYQQTPGQGLQFLFEYFSETQRNKGNFPGRFSGRQFSNSRSEMNVSTLELGDSALYLCASSWGDRDQETQYFGPGTRLLVL.

V gene TRBV29-1 combines with J gene TRBJ1-1; D is possibly TRBD1 (5 bases). This CDR3 contains 11 residues. Germline V gene data show CDR1 as SQVTM and CDR2 as ANQGSEA. V dropped 7 bases and J dropped 5 bases, with 11 bases sitting between them. As DNA, the CDR3 is TGCAGCGCCGGGACGACGACTGAAGCTTTCTTT. Its protein product is CSAGTTTEAFF.

This clone was observed a few times. V is TRBV7-2 and J is TRBJ2-3; 9 nucleotides align to TRBD2. J was trimmed by 3 bases and V by 0 bases; bases with no gene match: 4. Germline CDR1 and CDR2: SGHTA and FQGNSA. The CDR3 totals 16 residues. CDR3 amino acids: CASSLASGRRTDTQYF. The CDR3 DNA reads as TGTGCCAGCAGCTTAGCGAGCGGGAGGAGGACAGATACGCAGTATTTT.

This clone was observed a few times. The chain uses TRBV19 and TRBJ2-1, with TRBD2 matching 7 bases. V was pared by 1 base and J by 4 bases, with 4 bases of the junction left unmatched. Germline loops: CDR1 LNHDA, CDR2 SQIVND (reference sequence). CDR3 length equals 15 residues. CDR3 DNA sequence: TGTGCCAGTAGTATAGTCCAGCGGGGATACAATGAGCAGTTCTTC. Amino acids: CASSIVQRGYNEQFF.

This clone was recorded only once. The CDR3 region is CAWSTPRRTAASTNYGYTF. In DNA form, the CDR3 reads TGTGCCTGGAGTACCCCTCGGAGGACAGCTGCCTCCACTAACTATGGCTACACCTTC. The V gene is TRBV30, the J gene TRBJ1-2, with D possibly TRBD1 on 6 matching bases. Germline V gene sequence: CDR1 GTSNPN, CDR2 SVGIG (reference sequence). The CDR3 covers 19 residues. Between the trimmed V and J ends, which lost 2 bases and 0 bases, there was a span of 25 bases.